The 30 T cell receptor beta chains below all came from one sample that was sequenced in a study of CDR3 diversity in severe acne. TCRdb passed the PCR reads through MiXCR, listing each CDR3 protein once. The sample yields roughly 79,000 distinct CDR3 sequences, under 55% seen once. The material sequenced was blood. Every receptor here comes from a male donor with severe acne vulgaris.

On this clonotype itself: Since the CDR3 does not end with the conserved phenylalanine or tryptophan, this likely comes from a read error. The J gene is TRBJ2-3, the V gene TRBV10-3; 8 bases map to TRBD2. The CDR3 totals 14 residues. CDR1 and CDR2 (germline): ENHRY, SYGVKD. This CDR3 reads CASSYGRATDTQYL. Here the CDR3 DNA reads TGTGCCAGCAGTTACGGGAGGGCCACAGATACGCAGTATTTA.

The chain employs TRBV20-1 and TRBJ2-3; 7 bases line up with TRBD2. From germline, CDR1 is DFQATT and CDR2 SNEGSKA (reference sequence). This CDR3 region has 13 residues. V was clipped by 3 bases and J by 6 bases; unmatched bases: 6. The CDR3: CSASGRRPDTQYF. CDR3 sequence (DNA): TGCAGTGCTAGCGGGAGGAGGCCTGATACGCAGTATTTT.

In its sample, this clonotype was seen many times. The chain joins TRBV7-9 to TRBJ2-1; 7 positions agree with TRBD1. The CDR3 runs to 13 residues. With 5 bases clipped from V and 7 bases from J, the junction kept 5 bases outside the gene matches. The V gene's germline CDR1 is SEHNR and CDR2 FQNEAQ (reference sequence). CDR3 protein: CASSDDRVNEQFF. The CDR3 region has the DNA TGTGCCAGCAGCGACGACAGGGTGAATGAGCAGTTCTTC.

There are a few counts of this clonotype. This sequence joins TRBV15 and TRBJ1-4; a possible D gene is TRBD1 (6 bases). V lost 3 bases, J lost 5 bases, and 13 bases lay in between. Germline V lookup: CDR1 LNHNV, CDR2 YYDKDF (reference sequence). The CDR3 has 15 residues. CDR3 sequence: CATSSRDNGNEKLFF. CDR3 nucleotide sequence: TGTGCCACCAGCAGCCGGGACAATGGAAATGAAAAACTGTTTTTT.

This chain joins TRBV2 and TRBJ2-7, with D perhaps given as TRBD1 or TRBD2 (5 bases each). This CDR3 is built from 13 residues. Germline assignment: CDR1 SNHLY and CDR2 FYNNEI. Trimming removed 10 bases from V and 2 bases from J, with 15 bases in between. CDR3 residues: CATMGTGTYEQYF. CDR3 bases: TGTGCCACCATGGGGACGGGGACCTACGAGCAGTACTTC.

CDR3 sequence reads: CASSQDRPVGGVSASPLHF. The CDR3 nucleotides read TGCGCCAGCAGCCAAGATAGACCGGTTGGAGGGGTCAGCGCTTCACCCCTCCACTTT. V gene TRBV4-1 combines with J gene TRBJ1-6; tentative D call: TRBD1 (5 bases). There are 19 residues in the CDR3. Germline V gene sequence: CDR1 MGHRA, CDR2 YSYEKL. Trimming cost V 0 bases and J 9 bases, with 24 bases left between them.

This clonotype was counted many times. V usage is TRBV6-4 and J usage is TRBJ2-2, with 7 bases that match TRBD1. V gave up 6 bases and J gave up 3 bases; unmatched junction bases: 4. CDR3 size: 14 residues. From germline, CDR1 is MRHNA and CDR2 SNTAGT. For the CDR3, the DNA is TGTGCCAGCAGCGCCGGGACAGACACCGGGGAGCTGTTTTTT. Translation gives CASSAGTDTGELFF.

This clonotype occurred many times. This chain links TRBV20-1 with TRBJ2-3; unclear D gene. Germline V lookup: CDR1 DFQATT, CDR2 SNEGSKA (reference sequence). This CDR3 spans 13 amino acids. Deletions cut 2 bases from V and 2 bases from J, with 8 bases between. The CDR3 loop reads CSARTEPTDTQYF. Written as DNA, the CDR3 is TGCAGTGCTAGAACAGAACCCACAGATACGCAGTATTTT.

The CDR3 DNA reads TGTGCCAGCCGGGGGCGCGAGCGGGAGGACTCAGCCGGGGAGCTGTTTTTT. It encodes CASRGREREDSAGELFF. The V call is TRBV7-3, the J call TRBJ2-2; the match to TRBD2 covers 9 bases. V gave up 8 bases and J gave up 6 bases; unmatched junction bases: 16. The CDR3 spans 17 residues. CDR1 is SGHTA and CDR2 is FQGTGA in the germline V gene.

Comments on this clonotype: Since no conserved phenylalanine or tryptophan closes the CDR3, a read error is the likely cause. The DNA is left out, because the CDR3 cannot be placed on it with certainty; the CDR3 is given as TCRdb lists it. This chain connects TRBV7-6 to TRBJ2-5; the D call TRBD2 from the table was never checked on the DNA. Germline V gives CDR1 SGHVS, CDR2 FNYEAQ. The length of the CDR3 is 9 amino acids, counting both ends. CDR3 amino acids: CASSDPLAG.

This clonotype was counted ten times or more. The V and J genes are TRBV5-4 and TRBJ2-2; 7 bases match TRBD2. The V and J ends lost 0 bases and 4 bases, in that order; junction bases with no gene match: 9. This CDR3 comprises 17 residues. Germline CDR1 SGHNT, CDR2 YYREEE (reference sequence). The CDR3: CASSLASGALVTGELFF. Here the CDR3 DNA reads TGTGCCAGCAGCTTGGCTAGCGGAGCTTTGGTCACCGGGGAGCTGTTTTTT.

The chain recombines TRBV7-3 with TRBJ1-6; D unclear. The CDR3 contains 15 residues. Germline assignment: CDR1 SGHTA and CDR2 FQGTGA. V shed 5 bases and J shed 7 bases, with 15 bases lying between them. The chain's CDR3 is CASSRNIPMNSPLHF. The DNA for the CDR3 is TGTGCCAGCAGCCGTAATATTCCTATGAATTCACCCCTCCACTTT.

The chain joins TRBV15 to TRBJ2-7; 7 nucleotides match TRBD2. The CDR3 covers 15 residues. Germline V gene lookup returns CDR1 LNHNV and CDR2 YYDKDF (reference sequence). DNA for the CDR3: TGTGCCACCAGCAGAGGGGGGGGTGGCCCCTACGGGCAGTACGTC. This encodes CATSRGGGGPYGQYV.

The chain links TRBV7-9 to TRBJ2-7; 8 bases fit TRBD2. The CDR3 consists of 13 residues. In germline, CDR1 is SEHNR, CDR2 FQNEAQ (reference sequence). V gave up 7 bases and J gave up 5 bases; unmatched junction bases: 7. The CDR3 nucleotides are TGTGCCAGCACCCCCGGGGGGGGCGACGAGCAGTACTTC. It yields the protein CASTPGGGDEQYF.

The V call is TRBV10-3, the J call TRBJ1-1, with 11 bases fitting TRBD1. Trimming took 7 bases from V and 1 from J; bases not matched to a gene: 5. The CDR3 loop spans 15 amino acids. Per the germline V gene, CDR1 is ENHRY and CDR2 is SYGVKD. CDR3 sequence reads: CAIIPGQGGNTEAFF. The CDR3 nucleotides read TGTGCCATCATTCCGGGACAGGGGGGGAACACTGAAGCTTTCTTT.

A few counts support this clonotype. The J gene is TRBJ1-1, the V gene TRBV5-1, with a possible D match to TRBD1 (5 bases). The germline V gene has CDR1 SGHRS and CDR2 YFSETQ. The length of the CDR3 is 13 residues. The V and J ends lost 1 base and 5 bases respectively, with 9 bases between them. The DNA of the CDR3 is TGCGCCAGCAGCTTGTGGGGGGAGACTGAAGCTTTCTTT. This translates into CASSLWGETEAFF.

The CDR3: CASSLFSIGYGYTF. The CDR3 DNA reads TGTGCCAGCAGTTTATTTAGTATCGGCTATGGCTACACCTTC. The V and J genes are TRBV28 and TRBJ1-2; D uncertain. This CDR3 is 14 amino acids long. Trimming stripped 1 base from V and 4 bases from J, with 10 bases between. Looked up from germline, CDR1 is MDHEN and CDR2 is SYDVKM.

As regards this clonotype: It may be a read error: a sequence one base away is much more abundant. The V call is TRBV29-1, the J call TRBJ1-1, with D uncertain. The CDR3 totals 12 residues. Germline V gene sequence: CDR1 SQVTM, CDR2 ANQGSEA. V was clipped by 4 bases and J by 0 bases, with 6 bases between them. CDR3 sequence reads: CSVAGVNTEAFF. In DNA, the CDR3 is TGCAGCGTTGCGGGTGTGAACACTGAAGCTTTCTTT.

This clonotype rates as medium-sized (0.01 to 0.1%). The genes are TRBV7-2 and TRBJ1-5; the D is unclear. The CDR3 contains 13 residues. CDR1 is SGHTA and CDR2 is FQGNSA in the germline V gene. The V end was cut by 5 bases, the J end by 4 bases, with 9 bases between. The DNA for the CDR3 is TGTGCCAGCAGCCCCTCCCCGAATCAGCCCCAGCATTTT. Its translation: CASSPSPNQPQHF.

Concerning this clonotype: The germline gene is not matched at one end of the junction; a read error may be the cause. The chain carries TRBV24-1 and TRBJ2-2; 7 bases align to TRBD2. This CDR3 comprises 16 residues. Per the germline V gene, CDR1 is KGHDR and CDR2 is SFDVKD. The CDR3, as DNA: TGTGCCACCGGTGATGGGACTATCGCGAACACCGGGGAGCTGTTTTTT. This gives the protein CATGDGTIANTGELFF.

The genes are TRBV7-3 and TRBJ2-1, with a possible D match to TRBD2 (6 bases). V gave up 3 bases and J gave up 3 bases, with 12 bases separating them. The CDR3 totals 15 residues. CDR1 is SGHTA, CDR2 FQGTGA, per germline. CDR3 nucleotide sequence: TGTGCCAGCAGCTTTAGCGGAGGGGACTACAATGAGCAGTTCTTC. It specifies CASSFSGGDYNEQFF.

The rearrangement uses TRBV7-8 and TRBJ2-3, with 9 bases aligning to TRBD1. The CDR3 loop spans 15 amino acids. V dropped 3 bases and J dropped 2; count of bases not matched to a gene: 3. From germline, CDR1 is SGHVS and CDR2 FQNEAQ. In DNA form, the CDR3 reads TGTGCCAGCAGCTTTACAGGGGGCCTCACAGATACGCAGTATTTT. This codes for CASSFTGGLTDTQYF.

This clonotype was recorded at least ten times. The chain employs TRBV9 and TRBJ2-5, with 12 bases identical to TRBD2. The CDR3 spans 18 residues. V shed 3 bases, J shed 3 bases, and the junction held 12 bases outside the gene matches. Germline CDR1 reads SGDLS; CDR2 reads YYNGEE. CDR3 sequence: CASSATSGGSLGKETQYF. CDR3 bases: TGTGCCAGCAGCGCGACTAGCGGGGGATCATTGGGCAAAGAGACCCAGTACTTC.

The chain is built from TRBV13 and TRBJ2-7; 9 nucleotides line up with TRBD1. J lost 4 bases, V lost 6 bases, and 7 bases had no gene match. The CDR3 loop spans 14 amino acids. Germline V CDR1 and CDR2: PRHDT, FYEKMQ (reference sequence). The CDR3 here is CASRAYRGRYEQYF. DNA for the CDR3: TGTGCCAGCAGAGCTTACAGGGGGCGTTACGAGCAGTACTTC.

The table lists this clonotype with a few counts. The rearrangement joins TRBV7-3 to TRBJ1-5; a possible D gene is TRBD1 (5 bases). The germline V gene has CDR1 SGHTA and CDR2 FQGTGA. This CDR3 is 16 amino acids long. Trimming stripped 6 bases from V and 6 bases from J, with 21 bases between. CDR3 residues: CASSKDTRLIIQPQHF. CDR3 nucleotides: TGTGCCAGCAGTAAGGACACCAGATTGATTATTCAGCCCCAGCATTTT.

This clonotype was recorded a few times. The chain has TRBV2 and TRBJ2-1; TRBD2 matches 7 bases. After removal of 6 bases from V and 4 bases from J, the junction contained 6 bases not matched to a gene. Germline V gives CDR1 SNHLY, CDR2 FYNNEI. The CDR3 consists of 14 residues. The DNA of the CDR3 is TGTGCCAGCAGGGAGGACGGGGGGTACAATGAGCAGTTCTTC. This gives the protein CASREDGGYNEQFF.

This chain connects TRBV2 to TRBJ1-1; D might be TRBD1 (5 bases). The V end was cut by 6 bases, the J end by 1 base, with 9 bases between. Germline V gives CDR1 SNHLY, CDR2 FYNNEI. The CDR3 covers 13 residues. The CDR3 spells CASSWTSNTEAFF. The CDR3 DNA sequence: TGTGCCAGCAGCTGGACATCGAACACTGAAGCTTTCTTT.

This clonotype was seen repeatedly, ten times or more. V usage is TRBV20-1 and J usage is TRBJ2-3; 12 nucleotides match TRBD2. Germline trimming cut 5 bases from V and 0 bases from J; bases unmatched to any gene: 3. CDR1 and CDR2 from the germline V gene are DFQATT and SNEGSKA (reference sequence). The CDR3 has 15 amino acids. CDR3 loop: CSALGTSGSTDTQYF. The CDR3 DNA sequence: TGCAGTGCTCTGGGGACTAGCGGGAGCACAGATACGCAGTATTTT.

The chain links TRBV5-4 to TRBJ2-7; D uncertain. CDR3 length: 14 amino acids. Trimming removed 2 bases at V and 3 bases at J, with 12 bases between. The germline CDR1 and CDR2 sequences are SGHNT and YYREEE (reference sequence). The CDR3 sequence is CASSLASIHYEQYF. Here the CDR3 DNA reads TGTGCCAGCAGCTTAGCCTCCATACACTACGAGCAGTACTTC.

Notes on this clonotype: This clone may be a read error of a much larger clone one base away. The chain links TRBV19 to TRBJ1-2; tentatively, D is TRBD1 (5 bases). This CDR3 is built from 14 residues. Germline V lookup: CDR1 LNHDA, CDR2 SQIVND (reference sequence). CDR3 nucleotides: TGTGCCAGTAGTATAACAGGAGGTAACTATGGCCACACCTTC. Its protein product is CASSITGGNYGHTF.